This T cell receptor (beta chain) was profiled in a study of cytomegalovirus exposure and HLA in healthy donors. Study observations and caveats: Segments of the TCR beta V type were, in most cases, productive about 87% or about 30% of the time in an earlier analysis. In all likelihood, a cluster of highly shared sequence variants was a sequencing artifact.

Worth noting for this clone: The antigen is not known.

PCR was performed using 60 Vbeta and 13 Jbeta primers. Sequenced by immunoSEQ multiplex PCR; TCRdb stores in-frame clones only, minus some. The sample lists 55,000 to 80,000 clones; around 76% were seen once. The CDR3 extends over 13 amino acids. The germline V gene has CDR1 SGHRS and CDR2 YFSETQ. The V and J ends lost 5 bases and 7 bases, in that order; junction bases with no gene match: 9. The chain carries TRBV5-1 and TRBJ2-7; TRBD1 matches at 7 bases. The clonotype was recovered from a woman in her 30s in good health and CMV-seropositive. Sequencing was carried out using PBMCs. This chain's CDR3 is CASSWTGPGEQYF. CDR3 in DNA: TGCGCCAGCAGTTGGACAGGTCCGGGGGAGCAGTACTTC.